This T cell receptor beta chain was sequenced for a study of blood T cell repertoires in COVID-19. About the study: Material from acute and convalescent COVID-19 was sourced from the United States, Italy and Spain. T cells, B-cell-depleted T cells, or PBMCs supplied cDNA or gDNA.

Study processing details: Estimation of nucleated cell counts relied on the amplification of reference gene primers. The protocol was immunoSEQ multiplex PCR, while the TCRdb copy is restricted to in-frame clones and leaves out a portion. The V and J calls and clone size were taken over from that table, and D and trimming were inferred from the DNA. The sample carries hundreds of thousands of clones, about 89% recorded once. With 4 bases removed from V and 2 bases from J, the gap between germline ends came to 17 bases. The germline CDR1 and CDR2 sequences are LGHDT and YNNKEL (reference sequence). This CDR3 has 16 residues.

The sample consisted of peripheral blood. The genes are TRBV3-1 (or the pseudogene TRBV3-2) and TRBJ2-5; TRBD1 is a possible D gene (6 bases). The TCR sequence derives from a woman aged 25 to 39 with acute or convalescent COVID-19. In DNA form, the CDR3 reads TGTGCCAGCAGCCCCGCCCCCAACAGGGTTCAAGAGACCCAGTACTTC. Translating it yields CASSPAPNRVQETQYF.